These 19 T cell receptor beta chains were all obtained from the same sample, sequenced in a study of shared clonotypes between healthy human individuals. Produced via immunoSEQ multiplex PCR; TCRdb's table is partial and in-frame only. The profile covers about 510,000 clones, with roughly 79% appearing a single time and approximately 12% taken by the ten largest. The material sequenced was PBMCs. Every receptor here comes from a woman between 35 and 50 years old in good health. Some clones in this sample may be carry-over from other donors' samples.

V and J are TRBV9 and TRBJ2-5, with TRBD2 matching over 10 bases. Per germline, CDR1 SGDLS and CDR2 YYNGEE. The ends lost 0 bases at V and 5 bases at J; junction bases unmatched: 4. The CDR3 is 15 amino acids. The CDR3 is CASSVGASGSETQYF. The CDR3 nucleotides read TGTGCCAGCAGCGTAGGGGCTAGCGGGAGTGAGACCCAGTACTTC.

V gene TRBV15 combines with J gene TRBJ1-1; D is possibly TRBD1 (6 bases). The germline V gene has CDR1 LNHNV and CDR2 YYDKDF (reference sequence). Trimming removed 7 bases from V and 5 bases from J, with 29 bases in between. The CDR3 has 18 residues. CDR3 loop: CATNLGGGISHTGTEAFF. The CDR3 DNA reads TGTGCCACCAACCTAGGAGGGGGGATTTCGCACACAGGGACTGAAGCTTTCTTT.

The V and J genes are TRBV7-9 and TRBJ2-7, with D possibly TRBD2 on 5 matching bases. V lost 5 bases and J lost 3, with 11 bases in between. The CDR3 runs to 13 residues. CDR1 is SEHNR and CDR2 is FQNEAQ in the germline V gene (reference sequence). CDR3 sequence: CASSPGVNYEQYF. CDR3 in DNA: TGTGCCAGCAGCCCCGGGGTGAACTACGAGCAGTACTTC.

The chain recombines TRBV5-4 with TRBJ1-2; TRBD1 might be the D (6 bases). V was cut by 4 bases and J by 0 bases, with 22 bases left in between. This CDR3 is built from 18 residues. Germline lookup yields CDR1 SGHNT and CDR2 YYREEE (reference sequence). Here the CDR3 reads CASSLGQQKGPSNYGYTF. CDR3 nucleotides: TGTGCCAGCAGCCTAGGACAGCAAAAGGGACCCTCTAACTATGGCTACACCTTC.

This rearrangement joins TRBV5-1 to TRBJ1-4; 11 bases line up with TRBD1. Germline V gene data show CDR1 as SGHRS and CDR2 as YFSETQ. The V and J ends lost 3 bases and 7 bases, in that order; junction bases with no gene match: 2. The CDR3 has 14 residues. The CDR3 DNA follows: TGCGCCAGCAGCTGGACAGGGGGCTCTGAAAAACTGTTTTTT. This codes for CASSWTGGSEKLFF. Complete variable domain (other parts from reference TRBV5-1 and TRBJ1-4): KAGVTQTPRYLIKTRGQQVTLSCSPISGHRSVSWYQQTPGQGLQFLFEYFSETQRNKGNFPGRFSGRQFSNSRSEMNVSTLELGDSALYLCASSWTGGSEKLFFGSGTQLSVL.

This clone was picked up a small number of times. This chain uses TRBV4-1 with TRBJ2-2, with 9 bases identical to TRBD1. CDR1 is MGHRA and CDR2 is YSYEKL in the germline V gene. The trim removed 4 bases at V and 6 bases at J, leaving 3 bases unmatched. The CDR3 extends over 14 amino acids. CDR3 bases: TGCGCCAGCAGCCCGGACAGGGGATCCGGGGAGCTGTTTTTT. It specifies CASSPDRGSGELFF.

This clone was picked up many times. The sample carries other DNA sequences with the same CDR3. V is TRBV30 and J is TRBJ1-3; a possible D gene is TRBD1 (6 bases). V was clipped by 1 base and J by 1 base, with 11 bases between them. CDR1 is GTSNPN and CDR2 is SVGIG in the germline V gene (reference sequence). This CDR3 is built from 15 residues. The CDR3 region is CAWSADRHSGNTIYF. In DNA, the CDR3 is TGTGCCTGGAGTGCGGACAGACATTCTGGAAACACCATATATTTT.

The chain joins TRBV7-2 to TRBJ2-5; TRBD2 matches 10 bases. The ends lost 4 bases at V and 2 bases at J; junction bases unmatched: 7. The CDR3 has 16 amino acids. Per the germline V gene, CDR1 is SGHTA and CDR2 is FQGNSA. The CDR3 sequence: CASSSRTSGWQETQYF. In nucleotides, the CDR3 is TGTGCCAGCAGCTCCAGGACTAGCGGTTGGCAAGAGACCCAGTACTTC.

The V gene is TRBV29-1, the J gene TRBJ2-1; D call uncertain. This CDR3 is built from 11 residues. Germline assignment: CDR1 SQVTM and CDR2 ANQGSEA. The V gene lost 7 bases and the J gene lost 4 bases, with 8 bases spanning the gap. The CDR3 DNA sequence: TGCAGCGGAGGTGGGTACAATGAGCAGTTCTTC. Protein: CSGGGYNEQFF.

CDR3 nucleotide sequence: TGCAGTGCTAGCTTCGGGAACACCATATATTTT. It translates to CSASFGNTIYF. The chain uses TRBV20-1 and TRBJ1-3; D not certain. The CDR3 consists of 11 residues. The V end lost 3 bases, the J end lost 7 bases, and 7 bases lay between the germline ends. The V gene's germline CDR1 is DFQATT and CDR2 SNEGSKA (reference sequence).

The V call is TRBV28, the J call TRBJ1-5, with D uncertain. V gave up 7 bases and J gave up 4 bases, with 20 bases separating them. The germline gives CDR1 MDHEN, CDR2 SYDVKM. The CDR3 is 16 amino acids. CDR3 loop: CASKGPLGTLNQPQHF. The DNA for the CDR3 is TGTGCCAGCAAAGGGCCCCTAGGCACCCTAAATCAGCCCCAGCATTTT.

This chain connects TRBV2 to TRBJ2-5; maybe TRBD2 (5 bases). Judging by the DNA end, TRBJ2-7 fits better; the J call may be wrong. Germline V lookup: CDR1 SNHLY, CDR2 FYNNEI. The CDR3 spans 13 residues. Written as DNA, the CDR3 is TGTGCCAGCAAACGCGGGCAGGACTACGAGCAGTACTTC. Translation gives CASKRGQDYEQYF.

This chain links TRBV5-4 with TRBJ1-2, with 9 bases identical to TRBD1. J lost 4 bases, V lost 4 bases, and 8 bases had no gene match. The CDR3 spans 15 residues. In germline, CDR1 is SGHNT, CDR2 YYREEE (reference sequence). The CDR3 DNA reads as TGTGCCAGCAGCCCCGCCGGGACAGGGACCTATGGCTACACCTTC. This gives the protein CASSPAGTGTYGYTF.

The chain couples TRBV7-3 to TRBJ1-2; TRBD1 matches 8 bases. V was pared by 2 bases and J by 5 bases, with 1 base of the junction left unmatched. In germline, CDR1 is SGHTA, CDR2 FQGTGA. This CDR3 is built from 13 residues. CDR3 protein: CASSLDRGYGYTF. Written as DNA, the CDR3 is TGTGCCAGCAGCTTAGACAGGGGTTATGGCTACACCTTC.

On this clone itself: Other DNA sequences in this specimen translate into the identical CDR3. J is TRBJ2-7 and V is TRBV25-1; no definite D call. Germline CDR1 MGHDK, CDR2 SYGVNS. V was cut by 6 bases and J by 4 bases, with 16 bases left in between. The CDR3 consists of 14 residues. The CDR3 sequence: CASSAVSTAYEQYF. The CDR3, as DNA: TGTGCCAGCAGCGCAGTTAGTACTGCGTACGAGCAGTACTTC.

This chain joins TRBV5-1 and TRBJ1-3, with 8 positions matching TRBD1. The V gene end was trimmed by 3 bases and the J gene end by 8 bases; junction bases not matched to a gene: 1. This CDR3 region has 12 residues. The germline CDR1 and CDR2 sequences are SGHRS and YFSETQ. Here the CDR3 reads CASSSDRDTIYF. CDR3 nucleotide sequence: TGCGCCAGCAGCTCGGACAGGGACACCATATATTTT.

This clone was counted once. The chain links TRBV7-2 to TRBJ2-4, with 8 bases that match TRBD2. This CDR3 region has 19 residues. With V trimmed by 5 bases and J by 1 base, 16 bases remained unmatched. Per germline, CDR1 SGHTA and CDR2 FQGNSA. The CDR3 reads CASSQQGTSGSWAKNIQYF. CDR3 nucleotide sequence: TGTGCCAGCAGCCAGCAGGGTACAAGCGGGAGTTGGGCCAAAAACATTCAGTACTTC.

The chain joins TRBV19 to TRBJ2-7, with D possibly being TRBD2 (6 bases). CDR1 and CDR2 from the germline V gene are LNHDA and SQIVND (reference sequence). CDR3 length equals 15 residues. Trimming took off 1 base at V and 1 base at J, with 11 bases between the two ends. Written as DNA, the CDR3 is TGTGCCAGTAGTATAGCGGGAGATTCGTCCTACGAGCAGTACTTC. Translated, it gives CASSIAGDSSYEQYF. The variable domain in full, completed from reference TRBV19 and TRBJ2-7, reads DGGITQSPKYLFRKEGQNVTLSCEQNLNHDAMYWYRQDPGQGLRLIYYSQIVNDFQKGDIAEGYSVSREKKESFPLTVTSAQKNPTAFYLCASSIAGDSSYEQYFGPGTRLTVT.

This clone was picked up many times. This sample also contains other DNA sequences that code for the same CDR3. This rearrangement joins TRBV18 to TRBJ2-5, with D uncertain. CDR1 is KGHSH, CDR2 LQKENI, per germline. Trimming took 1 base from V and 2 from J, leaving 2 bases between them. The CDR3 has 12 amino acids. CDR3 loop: CASSPRQETQYF. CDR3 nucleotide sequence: TGTGCCAGCTCACCACGACAAGAGACCCAGTACTTC.